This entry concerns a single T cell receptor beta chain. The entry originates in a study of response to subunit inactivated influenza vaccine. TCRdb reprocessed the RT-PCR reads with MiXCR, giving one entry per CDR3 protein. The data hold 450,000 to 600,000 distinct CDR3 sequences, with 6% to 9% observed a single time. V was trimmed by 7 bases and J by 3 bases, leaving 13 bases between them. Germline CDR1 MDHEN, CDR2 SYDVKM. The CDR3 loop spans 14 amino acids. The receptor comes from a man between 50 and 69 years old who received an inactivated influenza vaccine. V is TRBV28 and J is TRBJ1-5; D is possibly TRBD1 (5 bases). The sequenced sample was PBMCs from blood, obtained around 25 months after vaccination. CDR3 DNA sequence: TGTGCCAGCACCTGGGGGGGAAACAATCAGCCCCAGCATTTT. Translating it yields CASTWGGNNQPQHF.